The rows below give T cell receptor beta chains drawn from one sample of a study of blood T cell repertoires in COVID-19. This table comes from immunoSEQ multiplex PCR, and its TCRdb copy is limited to in-frame clones, with some not included. The repertoire consists of roughly 130,000 clones, with more than 70% occurring once and the leading ten covering 9.5% to 15%. Sequencing used peripheral blood. These receptors all stem from a woman in her 30s who had recovered from COVID-19. Both conserved end residues are part of each CDR3. A D gene is named only where the DNA matches it firmly. Clone size, where shown, is once, few, many, or a class for clones that have expanded.

clone size: -; D gene: -; V gene: TRBV15; J gene: TRBJ2-2; CDR3 DNA: TGTGCCACCAGCAGAGATGGGCGGGGGAACACCGGGGAGCTGTTTTTT; CDR3 protein: CATSRDGRGNTGELFF
clone size: once; D gene: TRBD1; V gene: TRBV7-9; J gene: TRBJ1-1; CDR3 DNA: TGTGCCAGCAGCCCGGGACAGTTGAACACTGAAGCTTTCTTT; CDR3 protein: CASSPGQLNTEAFF
clone size: -; D gene: -; V gene: TRBV18; J gene: TRBJ1-5; CDR3 DNA: TGTGCCAGCTCACCACAGGGGGGGGTGAGTGGCAATCAGCCCCAGCATTTT; CDR3 protein: CASSPQGGVSGNQPQHF
clone size: -; D gene: -; V gene: TRBV27; J gene: TRBJ1-2; CDR3 DNA: TGTGCCAGCAGTATATCGCCCGGGACAATTTATGGCTACACCTTC; CDR3 protein: CASSISPGTIYGYTF
clone size: -; D gene: TRBD1; V gene: TRBV9; J gene: TRBJ1-1; CDR3 DNA: TGTGCCAGCAGCGGAACCGGGACAGGGTTTTTGACGAACACTGAAGCTTTCTTT; CDR3 protein: CASSGTGTGFLTNTEAFF
clone size: -; D gene: TRBD2; V gene: TRBV6-1; J gene: TRBJ2-1; CDR3 DNA: TGTGCCAGCAGTGAAGCTCTAGCGGGAGCCAATGAGCAGTTCTTC; CDR3 protein: CASSEALAGANEQFF
clone size: -; D gene: TRBD2; V gene: TRBV4-1; J gene: TRBJ2-7; CDR3 DNA: TGCGCCAGCAGCCCGGCTAGCGGGAGGGCCGAGCAGTACTTC; CDR3 protein: CASSPASGRAEQYF
clone size: -; D gene: -; V gene: TRBV7-9; J gene: TRBJ2-1; CDR3 DNA: TGTGCCAGCAGCTTACGCCGGGACAGGGCTAGCGGGGGCGATGAGCAGTTCTTC; CDR3 protein: CASSLRRDRASGGDEQFF
clone size: -; D gene: -; V gene: TRBV19; J gene: TRBJ2-2; CDR3 DNA: TGTGCCAGTAGTCCCCTCCCGAACACCGGGGAGCTGTTTTTT; CDR3 protein: CASSPLPNTGELFF
clone size: -; D gene: TRBD1; V gene: TRBV18; J gene: TRBJ1-4; CDR3 DNA: TGTGCCAGCTCACCAGGACAGGGGCAGAATGAAAAACTGTTTTTT; CDR3 protein: CASSPGQGQNEKLFF
clone size: -; D gene: -; V gene: TRBV5-6; J gene: TRBJ2-3; CDR3 DNA: TGTGCCAGCAGTCTGACTAGCACAGATACGCAGTATTTT; CDR3 protein: CASSLTSTDTQYF
clone size: -; D gene: -; V gene: TRBV6-6; J gene: TRBJ2-5; CDR3 DNA: TGTGCCAGCAGTCGTGCCTCGAAGGGACTTTCGGCCGAGACCCAGTACTTC; CDR3 protein: CASSRASKGLSAETQYF
clone size: -; D gene: -; V gene: TRBV5-1; J gene: TRBJ2-7; CDR3 DNA: TGCGCCAGCAGCTTGGTGCAGGGCCGCTCCTACGAGCAGTACTTC; CDR3 protein: CASSLVQGRSYEQYF